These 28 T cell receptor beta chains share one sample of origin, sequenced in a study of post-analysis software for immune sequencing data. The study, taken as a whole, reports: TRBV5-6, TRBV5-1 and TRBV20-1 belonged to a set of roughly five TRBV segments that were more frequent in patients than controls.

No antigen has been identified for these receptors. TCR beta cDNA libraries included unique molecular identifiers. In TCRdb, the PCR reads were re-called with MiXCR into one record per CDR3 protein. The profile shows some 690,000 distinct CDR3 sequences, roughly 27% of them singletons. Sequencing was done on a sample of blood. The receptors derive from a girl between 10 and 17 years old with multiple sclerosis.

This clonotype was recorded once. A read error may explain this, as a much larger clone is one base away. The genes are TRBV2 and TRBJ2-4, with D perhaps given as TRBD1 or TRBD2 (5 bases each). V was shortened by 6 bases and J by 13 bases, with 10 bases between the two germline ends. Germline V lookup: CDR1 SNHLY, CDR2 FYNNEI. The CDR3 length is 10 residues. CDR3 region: CASRGDEQYF. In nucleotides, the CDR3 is TGTGCCAGCAGGGGGGATGAGCAGTACTTC.

The CDR3 here is CASRNRGGLAGANEQFF. The CDR3, as DNA: TGTGCCAGCCGCAACAGGGGGGGGCTAGCGGGAGCAAATGAGCAGTTCTTC. The genes are TRBV11-2 and TRBJ2-1; 10 bases are a match to TRBD2. Germline V CDR1 and CDR2: SGHAT, FQNNGV. V dropped 8 bases and J dropped 7; count of bases not matched to a gene: 17. The CDR3 is made up of 17 amino acids.

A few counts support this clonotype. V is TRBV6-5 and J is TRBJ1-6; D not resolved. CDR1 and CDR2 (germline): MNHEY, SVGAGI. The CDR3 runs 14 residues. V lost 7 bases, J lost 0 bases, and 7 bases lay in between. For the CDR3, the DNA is TGTGCCAGCACTCAGAGCTCCTATAATTCACCCCTCCACTTT. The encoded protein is CASTQSSYNSPLHF.

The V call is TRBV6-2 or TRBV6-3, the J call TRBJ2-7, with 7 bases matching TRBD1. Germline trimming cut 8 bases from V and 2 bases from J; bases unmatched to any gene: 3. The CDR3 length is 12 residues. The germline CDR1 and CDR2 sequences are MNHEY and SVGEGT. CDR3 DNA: TGTGCCAGCGCCCAGGGGGCCTACGAGCAGTACTTC. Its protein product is CASAQGAYEQYF.

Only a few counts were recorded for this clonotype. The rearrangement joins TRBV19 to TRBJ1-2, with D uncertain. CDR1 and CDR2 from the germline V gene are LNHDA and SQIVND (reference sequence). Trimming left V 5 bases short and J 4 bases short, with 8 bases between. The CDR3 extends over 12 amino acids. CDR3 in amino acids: CASSEGTYGYTF. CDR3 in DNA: TGTGCCAGTAGTGAGGGCACCTATGGCTACACCTTC.

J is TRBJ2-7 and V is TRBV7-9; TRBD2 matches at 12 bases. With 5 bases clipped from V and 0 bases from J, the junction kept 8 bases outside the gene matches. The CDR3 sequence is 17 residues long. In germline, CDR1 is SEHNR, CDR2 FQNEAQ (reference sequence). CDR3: CASSPTGTSGFSYEQYF. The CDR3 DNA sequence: TGTGCCAGCAGCCCGACAGGGACTAGCGGGTTCTCCTACGAGCAGTACTTC.

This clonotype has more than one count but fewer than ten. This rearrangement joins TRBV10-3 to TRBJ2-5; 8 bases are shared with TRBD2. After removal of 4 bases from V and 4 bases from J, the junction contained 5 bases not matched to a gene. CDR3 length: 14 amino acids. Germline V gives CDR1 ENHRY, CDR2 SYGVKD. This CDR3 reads CAISVRAGAETQYF. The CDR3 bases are TGTGCCATCAGTGTAAGAGCGGGAGCAGAGACCCAGTACTTC.

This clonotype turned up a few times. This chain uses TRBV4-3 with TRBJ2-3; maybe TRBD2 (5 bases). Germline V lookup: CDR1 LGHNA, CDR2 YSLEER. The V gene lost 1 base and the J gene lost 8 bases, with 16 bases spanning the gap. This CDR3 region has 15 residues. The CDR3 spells CASSQANRGLGTQYF. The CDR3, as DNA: TGCGCCAGCAGCCAAGCAAATAGAGGGCTCGGTACGCAGTATTTT.

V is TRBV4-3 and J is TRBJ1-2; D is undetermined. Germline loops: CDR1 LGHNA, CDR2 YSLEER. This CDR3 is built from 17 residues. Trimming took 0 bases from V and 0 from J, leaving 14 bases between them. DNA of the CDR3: TGCGCCAGCAGCCAAGAGCAAGTTATTTCTACTAACTATGGCTACACCTTC. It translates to CASSQEQVISTNYGYTF.

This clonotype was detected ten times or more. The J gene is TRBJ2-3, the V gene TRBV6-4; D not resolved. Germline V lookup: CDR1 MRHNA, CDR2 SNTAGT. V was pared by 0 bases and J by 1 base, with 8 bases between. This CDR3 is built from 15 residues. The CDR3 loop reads CASSDSNGGTDTQYF. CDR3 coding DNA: TGTGCCAGCAGTGACTCGAACGGAGGCACAGATACGCAGTATTTT.

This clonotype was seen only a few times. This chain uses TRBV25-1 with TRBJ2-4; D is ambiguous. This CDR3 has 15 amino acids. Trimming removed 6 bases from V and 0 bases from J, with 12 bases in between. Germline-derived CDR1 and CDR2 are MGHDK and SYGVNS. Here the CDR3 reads CASSPGPIAKNIQYF. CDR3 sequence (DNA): TGTGCCAGCAGCCCCGGGCCCATAGCCAAAAACATTCAGTACTTC.

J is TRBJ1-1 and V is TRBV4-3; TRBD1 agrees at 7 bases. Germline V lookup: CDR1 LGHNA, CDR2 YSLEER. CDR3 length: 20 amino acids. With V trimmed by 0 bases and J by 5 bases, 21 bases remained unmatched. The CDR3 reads CASSQEEGGFGDVRLTEAFF. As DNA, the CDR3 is TGCGCCAGCAGCCAAGAAGAAGGGGGCTTCGGGGACGTACGTTTAACTGAAGCTTTCTTT.

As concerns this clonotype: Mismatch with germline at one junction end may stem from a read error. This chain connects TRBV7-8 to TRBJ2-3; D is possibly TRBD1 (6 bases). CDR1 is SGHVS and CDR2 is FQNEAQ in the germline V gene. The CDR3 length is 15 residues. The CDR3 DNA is TGTCCCAGCAGCTTCCAGGGACAACCCTTTGGTACGCAGTATTTT. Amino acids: CPSSFQGQPFGTQYF.

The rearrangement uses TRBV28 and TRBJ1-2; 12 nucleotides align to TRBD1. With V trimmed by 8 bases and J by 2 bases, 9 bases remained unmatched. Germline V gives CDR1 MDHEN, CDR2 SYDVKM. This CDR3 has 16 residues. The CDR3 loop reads CASFPGQGALNYGYTF. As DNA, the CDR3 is TGTGCCAGCTTCCCGGGACAGGGGGCTTTGAACTATGGCTACACCTTC.

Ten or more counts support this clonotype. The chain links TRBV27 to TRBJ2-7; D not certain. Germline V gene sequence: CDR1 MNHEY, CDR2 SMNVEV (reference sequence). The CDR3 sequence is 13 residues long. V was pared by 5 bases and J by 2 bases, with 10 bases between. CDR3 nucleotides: TGTGCCAGCAGTCCGACGGACGCCTACGAGCAGTACTTC. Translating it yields CASSPTDAYEQYF.

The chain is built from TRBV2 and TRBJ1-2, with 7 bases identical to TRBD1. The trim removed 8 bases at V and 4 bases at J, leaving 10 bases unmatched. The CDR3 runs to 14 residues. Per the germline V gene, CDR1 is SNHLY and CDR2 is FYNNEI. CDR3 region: CASDQLGTVYGYTF. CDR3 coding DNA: TGTGCCAGCGATCAACTCGGGACAGTCTATGGCTACACCTTC.

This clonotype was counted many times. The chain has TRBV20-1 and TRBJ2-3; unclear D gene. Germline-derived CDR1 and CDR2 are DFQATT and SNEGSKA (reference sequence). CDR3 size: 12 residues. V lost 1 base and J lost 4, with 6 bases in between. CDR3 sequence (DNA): TGCAGTGCTAGAGGCTGGGCAGATACGCAGTATTTT. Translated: CSARGWADTQYF.

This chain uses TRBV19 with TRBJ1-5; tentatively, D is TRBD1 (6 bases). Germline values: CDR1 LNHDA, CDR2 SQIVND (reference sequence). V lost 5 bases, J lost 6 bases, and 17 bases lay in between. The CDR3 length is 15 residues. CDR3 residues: CASSPQGISGQPQHF. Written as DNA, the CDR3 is TGTGCCAGTAGTCCTCAGGGGATCTCGGGTCAGCCCCAGCATTTT.

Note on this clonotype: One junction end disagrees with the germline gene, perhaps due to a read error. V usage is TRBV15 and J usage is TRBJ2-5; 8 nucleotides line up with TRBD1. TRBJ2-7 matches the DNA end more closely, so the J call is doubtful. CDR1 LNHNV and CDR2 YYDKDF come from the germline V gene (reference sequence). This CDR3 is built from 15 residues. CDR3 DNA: TGTGCCGCCAGCAGAGGCGGGACAGGAAACTACGAGCAGTACTTC. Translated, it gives CAASRGGTGNYEQYF.

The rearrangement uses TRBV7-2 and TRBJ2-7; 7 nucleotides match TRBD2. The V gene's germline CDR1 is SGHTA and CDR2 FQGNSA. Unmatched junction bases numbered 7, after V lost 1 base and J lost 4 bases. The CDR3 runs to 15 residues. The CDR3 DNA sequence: TGTGCCAGCAGCTTAGGAGCGGCGCGGGAGTACGAGCAGTACTTC. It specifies CASSLGAAREYEQYF.

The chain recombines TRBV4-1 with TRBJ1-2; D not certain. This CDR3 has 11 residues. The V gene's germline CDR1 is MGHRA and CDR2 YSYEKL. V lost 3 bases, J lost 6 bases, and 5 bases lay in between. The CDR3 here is CASSHLNGYTF. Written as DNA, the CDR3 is TGCGCCAGCAGCCACTTGAATGGCTACACCTTC.

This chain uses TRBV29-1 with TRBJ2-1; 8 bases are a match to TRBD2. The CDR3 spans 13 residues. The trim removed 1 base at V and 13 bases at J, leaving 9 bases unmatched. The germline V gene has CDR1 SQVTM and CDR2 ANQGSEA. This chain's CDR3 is CSVEGLSREGQFF. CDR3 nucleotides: TGCAGCGTTGAAGGGCTTTCTCGGGAGGGCCAGTTCTTC.

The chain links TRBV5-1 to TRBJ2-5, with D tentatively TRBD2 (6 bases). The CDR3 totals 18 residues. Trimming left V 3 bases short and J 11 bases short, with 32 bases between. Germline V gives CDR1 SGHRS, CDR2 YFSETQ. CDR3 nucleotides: TGCGCCAGCAGCTCTAGGACCGGGGGTCAACTCTTGTCTAACAAGCAGTACTTC. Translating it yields CASSSRTGGQLLSNKQYF.

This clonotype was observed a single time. The CDR3 DNA reads as TGTGCCAGCAGGCCGGACAGGGTATATGGCTACACCTTC. This encodes CASRPDRVYGYTF. The chain couples TRBV6-6 to TRBJ1-2, with TRBD1 matching over 8 bases. The germline V gene has CDR1 MNHNY and CDR2 SVGAGI (reference sequence). The CDR3 is made up of 13 amino acids. J was trimmed by 5 bases and V by 6 bases; bases with no gene match: 5.

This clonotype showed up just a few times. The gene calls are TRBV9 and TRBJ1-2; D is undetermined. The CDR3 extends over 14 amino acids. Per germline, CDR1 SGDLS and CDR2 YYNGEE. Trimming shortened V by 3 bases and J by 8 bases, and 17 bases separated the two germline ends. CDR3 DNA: TGTGCCAGCAGCGCCTGGACTCAAACTCGGGGCTACACCTTC. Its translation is CASSAWTQTRGYTF.

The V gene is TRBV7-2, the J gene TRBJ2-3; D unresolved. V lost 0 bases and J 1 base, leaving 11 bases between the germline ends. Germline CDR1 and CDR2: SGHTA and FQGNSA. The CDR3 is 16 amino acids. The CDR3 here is CASSLAKVHGTDTQYF. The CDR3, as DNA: TGTGCCAGCAGCTTAGCGAAGGTTCATGGCACAGATACGCAGTATTTT. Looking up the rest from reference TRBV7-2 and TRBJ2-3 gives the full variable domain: GAGVSQSPSNKVTEKGKDVELRCDPISGHTALYWYRQSLGQGLEFLIYFQGNSAPDKSGLPSDRFSAERTGGSVSTLTIQRTQQEDSAVYLCASSLAKVHGTDTQYFGPGTRLTVL.

CDR3 nucleotides: TGTGCCAGCAGTTGGGCCTTGGAGACCCAGTACTTC. Amino acids: CASSWALETQYF. The chain uses TRBV2 and TRBJ2-5; D ambiguous. The germline V gene encodes CDR1 SNHLY and CDR2 FYNNEI. V was trimmed by 5 bases and J by 5 bases, leaving 9 bases between them. The CDR3 covers 12 residues.

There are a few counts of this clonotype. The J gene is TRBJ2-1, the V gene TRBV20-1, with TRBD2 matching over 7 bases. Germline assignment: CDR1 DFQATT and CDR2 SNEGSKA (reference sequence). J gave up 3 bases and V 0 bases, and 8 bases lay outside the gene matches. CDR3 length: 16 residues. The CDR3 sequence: CSARDRWASGYNEQFF. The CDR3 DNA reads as TGCAGTGCTAGAGATCGTTGGGCTAGCGGCTACAATGAGCAGTTCTTC.